This passage covers 4 T cell receptor beta chains from one sample sequenced in a study of post-analysis software for immune sequencing data. Points from the study as a whole: Roughly five TRBV segments appeared more often in patients than in controls, and TRBV5-6, TRBV5-1 and TRBV20-1 were among these.

Which antigens these TCRs recognize remains unknown. Sequencing libraries made from TCR beta cDNA carried unique molecular identifiers. TCRdb re-analysed the PCR reads in MiXCR, keeping a single row per CDR3 protein. The sample consists of 350,000 to 450,000 distinct CDR3 sequences, approximately 38% of them appearing once. Sequenced: blood. These receptors all come from a girl aged 2 to 10 with multiple sclerosis.

The chain uses TRBV29-1 and TRBJ2-7; unclear D gene. V shed 2 bases and J shed 1 base, with 15 bases lying between them. CDR3 length equals 15 residues. CDR1 is SQVTM, CDR2 ANQGSEA, per germline. The CDR3 nucleotides are TGCAGCGTTGAATTCGTATTTGGAGAATCCTACGAGCAGTACTTC. This translates into CSVEFVFGESYEQYF.

The chain has TRBV29-1 and TRBJ2-3; D not certain. Trimming shortened V by 5 bases and J by 7 bases, and 16 bases separated the two germline ends. In germline, CDR1 is SQVTM, CDR2 ANQGSEA. The CDR3 spans 13 residues. DNA for the CDR3: TGCAGCGTTAGGGCTACGCACAGCCATACGCAGTATTTT. As protein: CSVRATHSHTQYF.

The chain has TRBV29-1 and TRBJ2-5, with D possibly TRBD2 on 7 matching bases. Deletions cut 3 bases from V and 4 bases from J, with 21 bases between. This CDR3 has 16 amino acids. Germline loops: CDR1 SQVTM, CDR2 ANQGSEA. CDR3 nucleotides: TGCAGCGTTGACAACCCGCAGGGGAGGGTAGTAGAGACCCAGTACTTC. Its translation is CSVDNPQGRVVETQYF.

This rearrangement joins TRBV20-1 to TRBJ1-1, with D possibly matching TRBD1 (5 bases). V was clipped by 5 bases and J by 5 bases, with 21 bases between them. This CDR3 contains 15 residues. Germline V gene lookup returns CDR1 DFQATT and CDR2 SNEGSKA (reference sequence). CDR3 sequence reads: CSARRQRRGGTEAFF. CDR3 DNA: TGCAGTGCTCGAAGGCAGCGGCGGGGGGGGACTGAAGCTTTCTTT.